Following are 24 T cell receptor beta chains from one sample sequenced in a study of blood T cell repertoires in COVID-19. Generated by immunoSEQ multiplex PCR, the TCRdb table keeps only in-frame clones and is missing some. In the table there are fewer than 450,000 clones, approximately 90% of which are singletons. Sequencing used peripheral blood. These receptors all stem from a woman aged 50 to 60 with COVID-19, enrolled during active disease.

The V gene is TRBV18, the J gene TRBJ1-2; tentative D call: TRBD1 (5 bases). There are 15 residues in the CDR3. The V gene's germline CDR1 is KGHSH and CDR2 LQKENI. V lost 0 bases and J lost 2, with 10 bases in between. CDR3 protein: CASSPPLGGNYGYTF. The CDR3 region has the DNA TGTGCCAGCTCACCACCTCTGGGGGGGAACTATGGCTACACCTTC.

V and J are TRBV5-4 and TRBJ1-1, with D possibly matching TRBD1 (5 bases). CDR1 is SGHNT, CDR2 YYREEE, per germline (reference sequence). This CDR3 is built from 14 residues. Trimming cost V 6 bases and J 9 bases, with 21 bases left between them. The CDR3 nucleotides are TGTGCCAGCACCCAAAGGGGTACAGCCACAAAAGCTTTCTTT. This codes for CASTQRGTATKAFF.

The gene calls are TRBV7-9 and TRBJ2-2; D gene uncertain. With 1 base removed from V and 1 base from J, the gap between germline ends came to 4 bases. The CDR3 is 14 residues long. Germline V gives CDR1 SEHNR, CDR2 FQNEAQ (reference sequence). The CDR3 DNA reads as TGTGCCAGCAGCTTAGAGAGGAACACCGGGGAGCTGTTTTTT. It translates to CASSLERNTGELFF.

This clone has just one count. J is TRBJ2-7 and V is TRBV10-3, with D perhaps matching TRBD1 (6 bases). This CDR3 has 16 amino acids. Looked up from germline, CDR1 is ENHRY and CDR2 is SYGVKD. V was trimmed by 6 bases and J by 0 bases, leaving 18 bases between them. The CDR3 sequence is CAISPGTKSLSYEQYF. The CDR3 DNA reads TGTGCCATCAGCCCCGGGACAAAATCGCTCTCCTACGAGCAGTACTTC.

The CDR3, as DNA: TGCGCCAGCAGCCAGAAACAGGGGGCTCAGGTTTCGCCCCTCCACTTT. Encoded protein: CASSQKQGAQVSPLHF. The chain is built from TRBV10-1 and TRBJ1-6; 9 bases map to TRBD1. Germline V lookup: CDR1 WNHNN, CDR2 SYGVQD (reference sequence). This CDR3 is 16 amino acids long. V was clipped by 6 bases and J by 13 bases; unmatched bases: 16.

The chain is built from TRBV5-1 and TRBJ2-1, with 7 bases lining up with TRBD1. V was clipped by 2 bases and J by 6 bases; unmatched bases: 5. Germline V CDR1 and CDR2: SGHRS, YFSETQ. The CDR3 has 14 amino acids. The CDR3 loop reads CASSFPEGANEQFF. CDR3 nucleotide sequence: TGCGCCAGCAGCTTCCCAGAGGGGGCCAATGAGCAGTTCTTC.

V usage is TRBV13 and J usage is TRBJ2-1, with TRBD2 matching 10 bases. Germline loops: CDR1 PRHDT, CDR2 FYEKMQ (reference sequence). The CDR3 covers 15 residues. J gave up 9 bases and V 5 bases, and 10 bases lay outside the gene matches. This CDR3 reads CASSGPGLATIEQFF. Here the CDR3 DNA reads TGTGCCAGCAGCGGACCGGGACTAGCGACGATTGAGCAGTTCTTC.

V and J are TRBV19 and TRBJ1-1; no clear D. Trimming took off 7 bases at V and 4 bases at J, with 25 bases between the two ends. Germline values: CDR1 LNHDA, CDR2 SQIVND (reference sequence). CDR3 size: 17 residues. CDR3 protein: CASTLVAGTAGFTEAFF. The DNA of the CDR3 is TGTGCCAGTACTCTAGTGGCGGGCACGGCGGGTTTCACTGAAGCTTTCTTT.

The chain joins TRBV5-1 to TRBJ1-6; 11 nucleotides agree with TRBD1. Germline lookup yields CDR1 SGHRS and CDR2 YFSETQ. V was pared by 1 base and J by 9 bases, with 9 bases of the junction left unmatched. The CDR3 sequence is 17 residues long. CDR3 sequence (DNA): TGCGCCAGCAGCTTGCGACTTGCCGGGACAGGGGGTTCACCCCTCCACTTT. This sequence encodes CASSLRLAGTGGSPLHF.

The chain combines TRBV9 with TRBJ1-3; the D gene is possibly TRBD1 (6 bases). Trimming left V 6 bases short and J 6 bases short, with 16 bases between. Germline V gene data show CDR1 as SGDLS and CDR2 as YYNGEE. The CDR3 consists of 14 residues. This chain's CDR3 is CASTPRGGENTIYF. The CDR3 coding sequence is TGTGCCAGCACGCCTAGAGGGGGGGAAAACACCATATATTTT.

The chain uses TRBV29-1 and TRBJ1-2, with a weak D call TRBD1 (5 bases). This CDR3 contains 12 residues. The V gene lost 7 bases and the J gene lost 8 bases, with 17 bases spanning the gap. The germline gives CDR1 SQVTM, CDR2 ANQGSEA. Written as DNA, the CDR3 is TGCAGCGCTACTCGTGGGGGGGACGGCTACACCTTC. Residues: CSATRGGDGYTF. Based on the CDR3 plus reference TRBV29-1 and TRBJ1-2, the full variable domain is SAVISQKPSRDICQRGTSLTIQCQVDSQVTMMFWYRQQPGQSLTLIATANQGSEATYESGFVIDKFPISRPNLTFSTLTVSNMSPEDSSIYLCSATRGGDGYTFGSGTRLTVV.

This chain uses TRBV6-5 with TRBJ1-1; D might be TRBD1 (6 bases). The CDR3 has 12 amino acids. The germline V and J ends were trimmed by 6 bases and 6 bases, with 11 bases remaining between them. Germline loops: CDR1 MNHEY, CDR2 SVGAGI. Here the CDR3 reads CASSSNRAEAFF. Written as DNA, the CDR3 is TGTGCCAGCAGCAGTAACAGGGCTGAAGCTTTCTTT.

The V gene is TRBV6-5, the J gene TRBJ2-3; 9 bases agree with TRBD2. V trimming: 10 bases; J trimming: 5 bases; junction bases outside the gene matches: 10. CDR1 and CDR2 from the germline V gene are MNHEY and SVGAGI. CDR3 length: 14 residues. The CDR3 sequence: CATTKRGEEDTQYF. CDR3 nucleotide sequence: TGTGCCACCACAAAGCGGGGGGAAGAAGATACGCAGTATTTT.

The rearrangement links TRBV30 to TRBJ2-5, with D perhaps TRBD1 (6 bases). CDR1 is GTSNPN and CDR2 is SVGIG in the germline V gene (reference sequence). CDR3 length: 13 amino acids. The V gene lost 0 bases and the J gene lost 4 bases, with 9 bases spanning the gap. Here the CDR3 reads CAWSVTRGETQYF. DNA of the CDR3: TGTGCCTGGAGTGTAACCAGGGGAGAGACCCAGTACTTC.

The CDR3 region has the DNA TGCAGCGCCACACCGGGACTGATCCTGAGCACAGATACGCAGTATTTT. Translated: CSATPGLILSTDTQYF. The V call is TRBV29-1, the J call TRBJ2-3, with D tentatively TRBD2 (6 bases). The CDR3 loop spans 16 amino acids. CDR1 and CDR2 (germline): SQVTM, ANQGSEA. V lost 7 bases, J lost 0 bases, and 20 bases lay in between.

The chain is built from TRBV10-3 and TRBJ2-6, with 10 bases identical to TRBD1. The CDR3 consists of 16 residues. Germline assignment: CDR1 ENHRY and CDR2 SYGVKD. The junction had 6 bases not matched to a gene; V was cut back by 8 bases and J by 2 bases. The CDR3 bases are TGTGCCATCCTTCCTGGGACAGGGGCTGGGGCCAACGTCCTGACTTTC. Encoded protein: CAILPGTGAGANVLTF.

The J gene is TRBJ1-1, the V gene TRBV20-1; D unclear. Germline lookup yields CDR1 DFQATT and CDR2 SNEGSKA (reference sequence). The CDR3 is 11 residues long. Trimming stripped 6 bases from V and 4 bases from J, with 9 bases between. CDR3 coding DNA: TGCAGTGCCGGGGAAGTCACTGAAGCTTTCTTT. As protein: CSAGEVTEAFF.

The rearrangement links TRBV5-8 to TRBJ1-2; 10 bases line up with TRBD1. V gave up 1 base and J gave up 5 bases; unmatched junction bases: 5. Germline CDR1 reads SGHTS; CDR2 reads YDEGEE. The CDR3 covers 15 residues. CDR3 sequence (DNA): TGTGCCAGCAGCTTGCGTGACAGGGGGCCTTATGGCTACACCTTC. Residues: CASSLRDRGPYGYTF.

V is TRBV28 and J is TRBJ1-1; tentative D call: TRBD1 (5 bases). This CDR3 is built from 12 residues. In germline, CDR1 is MDHEN, CDR2 SYDVKM. V was pared by 5 bases and J by 4 bases, with 8 bases between. The CDR3: CASSDRLTEAFF. CDR3 nucleotides: TGTGCCAGCAGTGACAGACTCACTGAAGCTTTCTTT.

The chain joins TRBV5-5 to TRBJ2-7, with 10 bases identical to TRBD2. J gave up 0 bases and V 4 bases, and 1 base lay outside the gene matches. The V gene's germline CDR1 is SGHKS and CDR2 YYEKEE (reference sequence). The CDR3 totals 14 residues. CDR3 bases: TGTGCCAGCAGCCCTAGCGGGGGCTCCTACGAGCAGTACTTC. This encodes CASSPSGGSYEQYF.

The chain joins TRBV5-4 to TRBJ2-3, with a possible D match to TRBD2 (7 bases). V was cut by 2 bases and J by 4 bases, with 17 bases left in between. The CDR3 sequence is 16 residues long. From germline, CDR1 is SGHNT and CDR2 YYREEE (reference sequence). The CDR3 loop reads CASSLGGARIADTQYF. Written as DNA, the CDR3 is TGTGCCAGCAGCTTAGGGGGGGCTCGAATTGCAGATACGCAGTATTTT.

The chain carries TRBV27 and TRBJ1-3; D is unclear. CDR1 and CDR2 (germline): MNHEY, SMNVEV (reference sequence). CDR3 length equals 14 residues. The V end was cut by 3 bases, the J end by 0 bases, with 6 bases between. The CDR3 region is CASSFSPSGNTIYF. The CDR3 region has the DNA TGTGCCAGCAGTTTCAGTCCCTCTGGAAACACCATATATTTT.

The gene calls are TRBV9 and TRBJ2-2; D is perhaps TRBD1 (5 bases). The CDR3 loop spans 13 amino acids. The V and J ends lost 4 bases and 6 bases respectively, with 10 bases between them. The germline V gene encodes CDR1 SGDLS and CDR2 YYNGEE. The CDR3 region has the DNA TGTGCCAGCAGCTTACAGGAATCCGGGGAGCTGTTTTTT. Translated: CASSLQESGELFF. Combining the CDR3 with reference TRBV9 and TRBJ2-2 gives the whole variable domain DSGVTQTPKHLITATGQRVTLRCSPRSGDLSVYWYQQSLDQGLQFLIQYYNGEERAKGNILERFSAQQFPDLHSELNLSSLELGDSALYFCASSLQESGELFFGEGSRLTVL.

The chain has TRBV4-2 and TRBJ2-3, with D possibly matching TRBD2 (5 bases). V was cut by 8 bases and J by 6 bases, with 12 bases left in between. The CDR3 is made up of 12 amino acids. Germline CDR1 LGHNA, CDR2 YNFKEQ. The CDR3 DNA reads as TGTGCCAGCGGTGGGTGGAGGGATACGCAGTATTTT. Protein: CASGGWRDTQYF.